One and the same sample provided the 20 T cell receptor beta chains below, sequenced in a study of blood T cells in healthy people across ages. A second roughly 7 to 11 cycle PCR used barcoded and J-beta primers. From the 5' RACE reads, TCRdb called clonotypes with MiXCR, one entry per CDR3 protein. The sample carries 980,000 or so distinct CDR3 sequences, about 48% recorded once. The sequenced material came from blood. The receptors shown here come from a man younger than 40 in good health.

The V gene is TRBV20-1, the J gene TRBJ1-2; 9 bases match TRBD1. Germline V gene lookup returns CDR1 DFQATT and CDR2 SNEGSKA (reference sequence). The CDR3 runs 13 residues. The CDR3 protein is CSPRDRAGYGYTF. The DNA for the CDR3 is TGCAGCCCGAGGGACAGGGCCGGCTATGGCTACACCTTC.

Comments on this clonotype: Since a much larger clone is just one base distant, this may be a read error. The chain is built from TRBV30 and TRBJ2-1; TRBD2 matches at 8 bases. The J segment lost 5 bases and the V segment lost 1 base, leaving 4 bases of the junction unmatched. The CDR3 contains 14 residues. The germline V gene encodes CDR1 GTSNPN and CDR2 SVGIG (reference sequence). The chain's CDR3 is CAWSAGGIHNEQFF. As DNA, the CDR3 is TGTGCCTGGAGTGCGGGGGGGATCCACAATGAGCAGTTCTTC.

At least ten counts were recorded for this clonotype. CDR3 sequence: CASSQGRGMNTEAFF. The CDR3 DNA follows: TGCGCCAGCAGCCAAGGGAGGGGCATGAACACTGAAGCTTTCTTT. This chain links TRBV4-3 with TRBJ1-1; D is possibly TRBD1 (5 bases). This CDR3 is built from 15 residues. Trimming took off 1 base at V and 0 bases at J, with 9 bases between the two ends. Germline CDR1 is LGHNA and CDR2 is YSLEER.

This clonotype was observed once. The V gene is TRBV6-6, the J gene TRBJ1-1; 8 nucleotides line up with TRBD1. The CDR3 sequence is 14 residues long. V trimming: 5 bases; J trimming: 4 bases; junction bases outside the gene matches: 6. Germline values: CDR1 MNHNY, CDR2 SVGAGI (reference sequence). The CDR3 nucleotides read TGTGCCAGCAGTCCGCGGACAGGGCCCACTGAAGCTTTCTTT. Translated, it gives CASSPRTGPTEAFF.

This clonotype was found once. The rearrangement joins TRBV30 to TRBJ2-3; 12 nucleotides line up with TRBD2. This CDR3 spans 16 amino acids. The ends lost 1 base at V and 5 bases at J; junction bases unmatched: 7. Germline V gene sequence: CDR1 GTSNPN, CDR2 SVGIG (reference sequence). Here the CDR3 reads CAWSGSSGGALDTQYF. As DNA, the CDR3 is TGTGCCTGGAGTGGATCTAGCGGGGGGGCGTTAGATACGCAGTATTTT.

This clonotype was seen repeatedly, ten times or more. This rearrangement joins TRBV20-1 to TRBJ2-7; D is ambiguous. Trimming left V 0 bases short and J 2 bases short, with 11 bases between. CDR3 size: 14 residues. CDR1 DFQATT and CDR2 SNEGSKA come from the germline V gene (reference sequence). The DNA of the CDR3 is TGCAGTGCTAGAGATTGGAGTGGGACCTACGAGCAGTACTTC. As protein: CSARDWSGTYEQYF.

The chain couples TRBV12-3 or TRBV12-4 to TRBJ1-2; TRBD1 matches at 9 bases. The CDR3 contains 15 residues. J gave up 4 bases and V 5 bases, and 8 bases lay outside the gene matches. CDR3 residues: CASSPGQGLVYGYTF. The CDR3 DNA sequence: TGTGCCAGCAGTCCCGGACAGGGGTTGGTCTATGGCTACACCTTC.

About this clonotype: This likely comes from a read error, as the CDR3 has no conserved phenylalanine or tryptophan at its end. The genes are TRBV12-3 or TRBV12-4 and TRBJ2-3, with D possibly matching TRBD1 (5 bases). The ends were cut back, 5 bases at V and 7 bases at J, with 10 bases in the middle. The CDR3 is made up of 12 amino acids. CDR3 loop: CASSVRGNTQYS. The CDR3 nucleotides are TGTGCCAGCAGTGTAAGGGGAAATACGCAGTATTCT.

This clonotype turned up a few times. The rearrangement links TRBV4-2 to TRBJ2-1, with 11 bases fitting TRBD2. Trimming took 4 bases from V and 4 from J; bases not matched to a gene: 6. Germline CDR1 reads LGHNA; CDR2 reads YNFKEQ. The CDR3 contains 16 residues. In DNA form, the CDR3 reads TGTGCCAGCAGCCGGGGGACTAGCGGAGATTACAATGAGCAGTTCTTC. Amino acids: CASSRGTSGDYNEQFF.

The rearrangement links TRBV20-1 to TRBJ2-3, with TRBD1 matching 7 bases. The CDR3 loop spans 19 amino acids. Germline loops: CDR1 DFQATT, CDR2 SNEGSKA (reference sequence). V was pared by 6 bases and J by 0 bases, with 21 bases of the junction left unmatched. In nucleotides, the CDR3 is TGCAGTGCCTCAGCCCCGGGACAGCAAGCTACTTTTAGCACAGATACGCAGTATTTT. As protein: CSASAPGQQATFSTDTQYF.

This clonotype occurred many times. V is TRBV4-2 and J is TRBJ2-1; 11 nucleotides agree with TRBD1. V was clipped by 4 bases and J by 3 bases; unmatched bases: 5. Germline CDR1 and CDR2: LGHNA and YNFKEQ. The CDR3 totals 16 residues. This chain's CDR3 is CASSPGDRGGYNEQFF. CDR3 DNA sequence: TGTGCCAGCAGCCCCGGGGACAGGGGGGGCTACAATGAGCAGTTCTTC.

This clonotype showed up just a few times. V gene TRBV5-1 combines with J gene TRBJ1-2; TRBD1 matches 10 bases. Germline values: CDR1 SGHRS, CDR2 YFSETQ. Trimming took 4 bases from V and 8 from J; bases not matched to a gene: 8. The CDR3 has 14 amino acids. CDR3: CASSLPGTGEGYTF. The CDR3 DNA is TGCGCCAGCAGCCTACCGGGGACAGGGGAAGGCTACACCTTC.

The CDR3 loop reads CATSRDSTDTQYF. DNA for the CDR3: TGTGCCACCAGCAGGGACAGCACAGATACGCAGTATTTT. The rearrangement uses TRBV15 and TRBJ2-3; D gene uncertain. The CDR3 consists of 13 residues. In germline, CDR1 is LNHNV, CDR2 YYDKDF (reference sequence). Trimming cost V 3 bases and J 0 bases, with 4 bases left between them.

A few counts support this clonotype. Written as DNA, the CDR3 is TGTGCCAGCAGCCCCGCCGGGGGACAGGGGTCCTACGAGCAGTACTTC. This translates into CASSPAGGQGSYEQYF. This sequence joins TRBV28 and TRBJ2-7; 10 nucleotides match TRBD1. V was clipped by 6 bases and J by 1 base; unmatched bases: 9. Germline CDR1 MDHEN, CDR2 SYDVKM. The CDR3 length is 16 residues.

This clonotype was counted a single time. V usage is TRBV12-5 and J usage is TRBJ2-7; D not certain. The J call may be in error: the DNA end matches TRBJ2-4 better. The germline V gene encodes CDR1 LGHNT and CDR2 FRNRAP. This CDR3 is 12 amino acids long. The CDR3 is CASGLDENIQYF. The CDR3 nucleotides are TGTGCTAGTGGTTTGGACGAAAACATTCAGTACTTC.

This clonotype showed up just a few times. The chain recombines TRBV20-1 with TRBJ2-7; 10 bases align to TRBD1. V lost 3 bases to trimming and J lost 4 bases; unmatched junction nucleotides: 9. Germline CDR1 DFQATT, CDR2 SNEGSKA (reference sequence). The CDR3 totals 15 residues. The CDR3 DNA sequence: TGCAGTGCTAGTGGGGCGCGGGACAGGGGTTACGAGCAGTACTTC. Translation: CSASGARDRGYEQYF.

This clonotype showed up just a few times. CDR3 sequence reads: CSARDTAGQEYGYTF. CDR3 DNA: TGCAGTGCTAGAGATACCGCGGGACAGGAGTATGGCTACACCTTC. The chain recombines TRBV20-1 with TRBJ1-2; 8 bases match TRBD1. CDR3 length equals 15 residues. V dropped 0 bases and J dropped 5; count of bases not matched to a gene: 8. In germline, CDR1 is DFQATT, CDR2 SNEGSKA (reference sequence).

A few counts support this clonotype. This rearrangement joins TRBV7-9 to TRBJ1-4; D unresolved. Germline CDR1 is SEHNR and CDR2 is FQNEAQ (reference sequence). CDR3 length equals 16 residues. With 1 base removed from V and 0 bases from J, the gap between germline ends came to 9 bases. The CDR3 loop reads CASSLGYAATNEKLFF. The CDR3 DNA sequence: TGTGCCAGCAGCTTAGGTTACGCCGCAACTAATGAAAAACTGTTTTTT.

This clonotype was counted a few times. The chain links TRBV7-2 to TRBJ2-4, with 8 bases lining up with TRBD1. The DNA end favors TRBJ2-5, so the J call may be wrong. This CDR3 has 15 residues. Germline values: CDR1 SGHTA, CDR2 FQGNSA. CDR3 residues: CASSIRTGIVETQYF. The CDR3 region has the DNA TGTGCCAGCAGCATAAGGACAGGGATCGTCGAGACCCAGTACTTC.

The chain is built from TRBV7-9 and TRBJ2-3; D unclear. The V gene's germline CDR1 is SEHNR and CDR2 FQNEAQ (reference sequence). The CDR3 extends over 15 amino acids. The V and J ends lost 0 bases and 5 bases respectively, with 12 bases between them. CDR3 protein: CASSLAAGWGDTQYF. The CDR3, as DNA: TGTGCCAGCAGCTTAGCGGCTGGATGGGGAGATACGCAGTATTTT.